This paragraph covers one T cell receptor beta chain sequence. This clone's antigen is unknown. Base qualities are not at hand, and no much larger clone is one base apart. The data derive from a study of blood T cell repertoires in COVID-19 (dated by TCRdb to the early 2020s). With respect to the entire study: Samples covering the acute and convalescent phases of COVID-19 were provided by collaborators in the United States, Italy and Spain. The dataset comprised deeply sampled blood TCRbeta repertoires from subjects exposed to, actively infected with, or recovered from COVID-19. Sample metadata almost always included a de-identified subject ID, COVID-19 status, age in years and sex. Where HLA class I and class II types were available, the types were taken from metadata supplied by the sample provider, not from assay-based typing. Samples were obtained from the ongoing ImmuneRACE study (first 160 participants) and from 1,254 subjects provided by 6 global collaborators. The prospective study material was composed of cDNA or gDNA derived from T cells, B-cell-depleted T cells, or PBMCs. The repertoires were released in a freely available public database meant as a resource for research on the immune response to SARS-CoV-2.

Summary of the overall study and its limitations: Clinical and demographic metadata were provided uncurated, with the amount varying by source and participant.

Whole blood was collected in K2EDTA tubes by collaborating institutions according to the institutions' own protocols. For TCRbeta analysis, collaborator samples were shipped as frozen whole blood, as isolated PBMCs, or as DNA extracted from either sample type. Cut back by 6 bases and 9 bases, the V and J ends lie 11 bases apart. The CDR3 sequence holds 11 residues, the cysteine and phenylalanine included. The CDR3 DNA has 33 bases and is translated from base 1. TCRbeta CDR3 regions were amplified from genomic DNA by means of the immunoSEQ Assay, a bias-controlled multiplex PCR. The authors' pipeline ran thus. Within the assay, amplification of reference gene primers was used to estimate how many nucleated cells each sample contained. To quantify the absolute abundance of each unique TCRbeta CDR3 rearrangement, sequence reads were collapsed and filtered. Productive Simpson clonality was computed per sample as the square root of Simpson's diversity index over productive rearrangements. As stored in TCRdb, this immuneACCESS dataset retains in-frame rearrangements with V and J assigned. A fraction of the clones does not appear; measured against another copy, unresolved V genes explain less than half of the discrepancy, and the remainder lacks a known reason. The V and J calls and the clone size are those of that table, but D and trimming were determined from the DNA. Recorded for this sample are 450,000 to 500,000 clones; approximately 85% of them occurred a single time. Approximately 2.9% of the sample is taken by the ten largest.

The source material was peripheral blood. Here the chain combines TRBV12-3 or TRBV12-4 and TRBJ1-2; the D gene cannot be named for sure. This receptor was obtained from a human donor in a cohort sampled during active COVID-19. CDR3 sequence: CASSAGRSYTF. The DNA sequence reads TGTGCCAGCAGCGCCGGTCGTAGCTACACCTTC.